This T cell receptor beta chain emerged from a study of blood T cell repertoires in COVID-19. Background on the study: There were acute and convalescent COVID-19 samples, and they came from the United States, Italy and Spain. Sources were T cells, B-cell-depleted T cells, or PBMCs; the material itself was cDNA or gDNA.

In the authors' methods: Nucleated cell counts were estimated from reference gene primer amplification. Using immunoSEQ multiplex PCR, the repertoire was profiled, and TCRdb retains in-frame clones only, with some absent. V and J calls and clone size are as listed in that table; D and trimming were resolved from the DNA. Of 200,000 to 250,000 clones in the sample, about nine tenths were seen once. In germline, CDR1 is SNHLY, CDR2 FYNNEI. The V and J ends lost 6 bases and 0 bases, in that order; junction bases with no gene match: 5. This CDR3 has 15 amino acids. The V call is TRBV2, the J call TRBJ1-5; 7 nucleotides agree with TRBD1. The clonotype was recovered from a woman aged 60-75 years with acute or convalescent COVID-19. The sequenced material came from peripheral blood. This chain's CDR3 is CASRIQGISNQPQHF. DNA of the CDR3: TGTGCCAGCAGGATACAGGGGATTAGCAATCAGCCCCAGCATTTT.